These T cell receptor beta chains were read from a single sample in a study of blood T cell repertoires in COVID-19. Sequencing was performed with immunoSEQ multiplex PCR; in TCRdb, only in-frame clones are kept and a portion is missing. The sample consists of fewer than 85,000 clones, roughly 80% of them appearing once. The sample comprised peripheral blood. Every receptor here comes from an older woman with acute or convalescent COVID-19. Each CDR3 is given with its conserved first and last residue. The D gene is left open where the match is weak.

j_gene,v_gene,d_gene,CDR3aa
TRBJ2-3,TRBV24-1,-,CATSELGQGLDTQYF
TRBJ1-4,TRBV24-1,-,CATSDFTGEKLFF
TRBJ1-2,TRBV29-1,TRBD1,CSVEGQAPYPYGYTF
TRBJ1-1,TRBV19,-,CASSAEGNTEAFF
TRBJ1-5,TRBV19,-,CASTPSNSNQPQHF
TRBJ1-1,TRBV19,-,CASSIQGGNTEAFF
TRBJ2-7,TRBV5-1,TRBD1,CASSLELGQGLHF
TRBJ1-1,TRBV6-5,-,CASSSGGRTEAFF
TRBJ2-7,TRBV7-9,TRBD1,CASVRTGRGEQYF
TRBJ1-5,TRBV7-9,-,CASSLNGNNQPQHF
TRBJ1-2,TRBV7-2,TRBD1,CASSWGQGVNYGYTF
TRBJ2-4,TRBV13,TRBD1,CASRKGAGLAKNIQYF
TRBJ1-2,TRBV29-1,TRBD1,CSVEEDRPNYGYTF
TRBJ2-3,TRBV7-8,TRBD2,CASSSVGGSTDTQYF
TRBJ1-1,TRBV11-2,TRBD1,CASSSLGTGGTEAFF
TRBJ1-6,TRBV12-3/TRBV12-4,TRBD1,CASKRQGGSPLHF
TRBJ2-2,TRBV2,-,CASKASFARNTGELFF
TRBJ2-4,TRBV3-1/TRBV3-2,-,CASSPQVGGARGKNIQYF
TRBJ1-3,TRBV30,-,CAWGLGGSGNTIYF
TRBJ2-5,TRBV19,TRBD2,CASSDPGRQETQYF
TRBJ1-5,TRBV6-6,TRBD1,CASSLGGWNQPQHF
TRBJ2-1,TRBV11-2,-,CASSPRTSRPYNEQFF
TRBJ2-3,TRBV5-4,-,CASSLRGALRTDTQYF
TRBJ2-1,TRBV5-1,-,CASSLVAGLDEQFF
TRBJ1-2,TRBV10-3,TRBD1,CAISLTGEYGYTF
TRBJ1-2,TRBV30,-,CAWILRGGYTF
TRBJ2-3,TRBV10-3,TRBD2,CAISGSSGGTDTQYF
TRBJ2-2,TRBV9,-,CASSVEDSPWSNTGELFF
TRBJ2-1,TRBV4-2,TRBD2,CASSQDPGTSGVRDEQFF
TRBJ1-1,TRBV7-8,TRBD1,CASSSRTGTNTEAFF
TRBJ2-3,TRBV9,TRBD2,CASSFSGVGDTQYF
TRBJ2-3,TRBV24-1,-,CATTGHSSTDTQYF
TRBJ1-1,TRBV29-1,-,CSVDTKLATGMNTEAFF
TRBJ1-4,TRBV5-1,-,CASRLDSTLGTNEKLFF
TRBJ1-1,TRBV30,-,CAWSRQRAFEAFF
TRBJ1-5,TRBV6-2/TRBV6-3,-,CASSLPRGYSNQPQHF
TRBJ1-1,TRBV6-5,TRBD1,CASSPATGIIREAFF
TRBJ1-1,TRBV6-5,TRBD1,CASDRGMNTEAFF
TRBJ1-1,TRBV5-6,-,CASSLGPLNTEAFF
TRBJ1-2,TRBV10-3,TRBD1,CAIPGQGTGYTF
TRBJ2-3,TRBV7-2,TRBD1,CASSVIQGVSYF
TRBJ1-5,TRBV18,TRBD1,CASSADRDQPQHF
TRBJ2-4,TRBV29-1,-,CSVVGDSGWNIQYF
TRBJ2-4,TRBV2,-,CASNKGVSIQYF
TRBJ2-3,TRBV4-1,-,CASSQELGLQGEGTDTQYF
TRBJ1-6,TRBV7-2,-,CASSSRGRDSPLHF
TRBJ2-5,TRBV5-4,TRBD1,CASSSLFDRGETQYF
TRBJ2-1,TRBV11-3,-,CASSLTEYNEQFF
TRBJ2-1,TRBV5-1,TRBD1,CASSLEGQANNEQFF